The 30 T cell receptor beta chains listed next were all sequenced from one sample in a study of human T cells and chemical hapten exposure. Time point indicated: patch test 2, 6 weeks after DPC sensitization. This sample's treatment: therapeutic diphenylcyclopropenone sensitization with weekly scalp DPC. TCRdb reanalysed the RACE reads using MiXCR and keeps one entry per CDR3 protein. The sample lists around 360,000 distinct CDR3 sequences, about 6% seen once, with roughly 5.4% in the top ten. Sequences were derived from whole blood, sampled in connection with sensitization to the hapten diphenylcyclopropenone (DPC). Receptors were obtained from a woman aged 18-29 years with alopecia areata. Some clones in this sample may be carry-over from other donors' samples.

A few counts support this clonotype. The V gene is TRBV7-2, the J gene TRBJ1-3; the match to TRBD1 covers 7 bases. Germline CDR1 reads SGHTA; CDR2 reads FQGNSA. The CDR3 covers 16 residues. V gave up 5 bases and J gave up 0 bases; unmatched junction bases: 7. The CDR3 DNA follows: TGTGCCAGCAGCCCGGGACAGCCGATCTCTGGAAACACCATATATTTT. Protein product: CASSPGQPISGNTIYF.

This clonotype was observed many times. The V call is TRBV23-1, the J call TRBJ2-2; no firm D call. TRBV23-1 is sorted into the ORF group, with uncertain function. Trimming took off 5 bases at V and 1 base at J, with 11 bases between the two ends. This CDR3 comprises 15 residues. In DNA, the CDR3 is TGCGCCAGCAGTACCCCGACCCGGAACACCGGGGAGCTGTTTTTT. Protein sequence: CASSTPTRNTGELFF.

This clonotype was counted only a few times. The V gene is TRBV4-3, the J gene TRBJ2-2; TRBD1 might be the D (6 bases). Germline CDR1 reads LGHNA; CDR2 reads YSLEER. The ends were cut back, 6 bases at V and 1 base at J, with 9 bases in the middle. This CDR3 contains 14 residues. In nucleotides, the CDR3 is TGCGCCAGCAGTGCAGGGGTGAACACCGGGGAGCTGTTTTTT. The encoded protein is CASSAGVNTGELFF.

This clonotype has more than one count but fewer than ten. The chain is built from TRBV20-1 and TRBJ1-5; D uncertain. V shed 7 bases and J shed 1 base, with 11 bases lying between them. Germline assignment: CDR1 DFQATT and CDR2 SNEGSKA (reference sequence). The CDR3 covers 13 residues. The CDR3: CSVGLVSNQPQHF. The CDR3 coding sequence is TGCAGTGTCGGGTTAGTCAGCAATCAGCCCCAGCATTTT.

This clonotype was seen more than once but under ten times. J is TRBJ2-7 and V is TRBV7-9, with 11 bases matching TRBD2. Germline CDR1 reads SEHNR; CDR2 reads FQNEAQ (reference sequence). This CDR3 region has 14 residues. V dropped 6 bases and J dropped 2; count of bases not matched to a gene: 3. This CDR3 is CASRGTSGPYEQYF. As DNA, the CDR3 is TGTGCCAGCAGAGGGACTAGCGGACCCTACGAGCAGTACTTC.

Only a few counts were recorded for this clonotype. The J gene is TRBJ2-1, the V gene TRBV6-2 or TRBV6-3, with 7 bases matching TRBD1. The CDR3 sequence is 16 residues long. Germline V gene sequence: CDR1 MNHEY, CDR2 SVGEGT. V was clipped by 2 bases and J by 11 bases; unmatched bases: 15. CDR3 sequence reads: CASSYTGTAPQSKQFF. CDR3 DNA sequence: TGTGCCAGCAGTTACACGGGGACAGCACCCCAATCGAAGCAGTTCTTC.

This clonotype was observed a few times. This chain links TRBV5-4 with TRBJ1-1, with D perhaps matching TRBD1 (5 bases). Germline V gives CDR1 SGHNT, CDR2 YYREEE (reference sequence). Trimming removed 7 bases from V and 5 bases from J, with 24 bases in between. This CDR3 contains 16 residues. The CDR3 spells CASRNGTSDWGTEAFF. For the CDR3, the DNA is TGTGCCAGCCGAAACGGGACCTCCGATTGGGGAACTGAAGCTTTCTTT.

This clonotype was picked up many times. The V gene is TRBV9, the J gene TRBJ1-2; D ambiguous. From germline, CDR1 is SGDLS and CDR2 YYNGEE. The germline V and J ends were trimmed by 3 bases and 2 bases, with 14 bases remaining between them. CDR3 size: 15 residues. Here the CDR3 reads CASSAGSRINYGYTF. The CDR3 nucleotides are TGTGCCAGCAGCGCTGGCAGCCGGATAAACTATGGCTACACCTTC.

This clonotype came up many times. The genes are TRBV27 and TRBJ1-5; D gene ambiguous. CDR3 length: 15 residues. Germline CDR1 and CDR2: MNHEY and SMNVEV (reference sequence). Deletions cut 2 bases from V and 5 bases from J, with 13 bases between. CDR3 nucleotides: TGTGCCAGCAGTTTAACCTGGGGAAACGATCAGCCCCAGCATTTT. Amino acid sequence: CASSLTWGNDQPQHF.

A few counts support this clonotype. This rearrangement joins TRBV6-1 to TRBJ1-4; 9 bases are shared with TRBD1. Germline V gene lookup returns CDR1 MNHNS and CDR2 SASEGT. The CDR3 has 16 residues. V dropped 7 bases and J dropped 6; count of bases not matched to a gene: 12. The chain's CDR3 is CASTRMWTGADEKLFF. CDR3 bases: TGTGCCAGCACCCGAATGTGGACAGGGGCGGATGAAAAACTGTTTTTT.

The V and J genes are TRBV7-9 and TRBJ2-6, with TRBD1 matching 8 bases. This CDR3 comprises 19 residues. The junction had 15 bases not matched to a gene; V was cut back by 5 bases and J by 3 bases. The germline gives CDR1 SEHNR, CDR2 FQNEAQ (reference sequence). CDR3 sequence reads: CASSIRRRTGSFGANVLTF. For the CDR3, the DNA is TGTGCCAGCAGCATCCGCCGTCGGACAGGGTCTTTTGGGGCCAACGTCCTGACTTTC.

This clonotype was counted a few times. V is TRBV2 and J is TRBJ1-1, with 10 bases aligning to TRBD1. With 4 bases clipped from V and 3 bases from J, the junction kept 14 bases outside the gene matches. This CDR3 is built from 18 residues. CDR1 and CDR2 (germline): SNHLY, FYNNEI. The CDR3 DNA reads TGTGCCAGCAGTGCATATCCCGGGACAGGGGTCGGGGACACTGAAGCTTTCTTT. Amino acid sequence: CASSAYPGTGVGDTEAFF.

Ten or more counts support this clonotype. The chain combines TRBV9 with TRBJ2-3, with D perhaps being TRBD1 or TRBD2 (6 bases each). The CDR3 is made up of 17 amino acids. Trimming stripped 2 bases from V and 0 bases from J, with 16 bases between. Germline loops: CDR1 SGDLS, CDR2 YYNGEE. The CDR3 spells CASSVRPSGASTDTQYF. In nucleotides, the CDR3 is TGTGCCAGCAGCGTTCGCCCTTCGGGGGCTAGCACAGATACGCAGTATTTT.

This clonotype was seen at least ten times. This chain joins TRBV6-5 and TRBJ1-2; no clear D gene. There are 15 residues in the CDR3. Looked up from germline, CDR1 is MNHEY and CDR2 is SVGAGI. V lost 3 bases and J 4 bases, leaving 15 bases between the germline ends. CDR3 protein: CASSYSNGPFYGYTF. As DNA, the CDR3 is TGTGCCAGCAGTTATAGTAACGGACCTTTCTATGGCTACACCTTC.

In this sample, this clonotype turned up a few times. The CDR3: CASSAQGHGELFF. The CDR3 DNA reads as TGTGCCAGCAGTGCACAGGGACACGGGGAGCTGTTTTTT. The J gene is TRBJ2-2, the V gene TRBV6-6, with a tentative D call TRBD1 (6 bases). Germline V gene sequence: CDR1 MNHNY, CDR2 SVGAGI (reference sequence). V shed 5 bases and J shed 7 bases, with 11 bases lying between them. The CDR3 spans 13 residues.

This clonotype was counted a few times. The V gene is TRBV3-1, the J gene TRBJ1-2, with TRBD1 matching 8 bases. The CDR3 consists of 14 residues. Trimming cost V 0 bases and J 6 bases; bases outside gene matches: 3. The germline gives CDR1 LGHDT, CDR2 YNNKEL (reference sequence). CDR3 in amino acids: CASSQDRGRDGYTF. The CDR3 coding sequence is TGTGCCAGCAGCCAAGACAGGGGGCGTGATGGCTACACCTTC. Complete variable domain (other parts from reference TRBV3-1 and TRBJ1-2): DTAVSQTPKYLVTQMGNDKSIKCEQNLGHDTMYWYKQDSKKFLKIMFSYNNKELIINETVPNRFSPKSPDKAHLNLHINSLELGDSAVYFCASSQDRGRDGYTFGSGTRLTVV.

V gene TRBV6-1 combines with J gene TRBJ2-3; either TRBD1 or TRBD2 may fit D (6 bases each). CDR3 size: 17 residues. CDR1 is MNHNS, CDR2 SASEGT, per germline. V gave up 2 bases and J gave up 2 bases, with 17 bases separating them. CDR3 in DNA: TGTGCCAGCAGTGAAATGAACGTCCGGGGGCCCACAGATACGCAGTATTTT. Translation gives CASSEMNVRGPTDTQYF.

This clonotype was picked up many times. The chain's CDR3 is CASSARALGADTGELFF. The CDR3, as DNA: TGTGCCAGCAGTGCACGCGCCTTGGGGGCCGACACCGGGGAGCTGTTTTTT. The chain uses TRBV12-3 or TRBV12-4 and TRBJ2-2; TRBD1 might be the D (6 bases). Trimming left V 5 bases short and J 3 bases short, with 19 bases between. The CDR3 covers 17 residues.

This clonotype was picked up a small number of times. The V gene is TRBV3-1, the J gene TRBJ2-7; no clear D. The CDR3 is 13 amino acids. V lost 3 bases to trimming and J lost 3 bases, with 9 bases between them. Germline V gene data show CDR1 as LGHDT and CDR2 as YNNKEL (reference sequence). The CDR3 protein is CASSQLGGYEQYF. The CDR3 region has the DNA TGTGCCAGCAGCCAGCTGGGTGGCTACGAGCAGTACTTC.

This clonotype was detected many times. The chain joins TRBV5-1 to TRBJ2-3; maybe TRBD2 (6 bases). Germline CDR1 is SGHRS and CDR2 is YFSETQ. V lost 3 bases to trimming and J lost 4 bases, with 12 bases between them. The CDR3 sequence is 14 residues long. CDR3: CASSSGSSADTQYF. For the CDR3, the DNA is TGCGCCAGCAGCTCAGGGTCTAGCGCAGATACGCAGTATTTT. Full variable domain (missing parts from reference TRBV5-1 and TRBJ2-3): KAGVTQTPRYLIKTRGQQVTLSCSPISGHRSVSWYQQTPGQGLQFLFEYFSETQRNKGNFPGRFSGRQFSNSRSEMNVSTLELGDSALYLCASSSGSSADTQYFGPGTRLTVL.

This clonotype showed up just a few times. The CDR3 region has the DNA TGCAGTGCTAGAGGCCTGCCCACCGGGGAGCTGTTTTTT. It codes for CSARGLPTGELFF. The V and J genes are TRBV20-1 and TRBJ2-2; no reliable D call. Germline CDR1 is DFQATT and CDR2 is SNEGSKA (reference sequence). The CDR3 totals 13 residues. The V end was cut by 1 base, the J end by 4 bases, with 7 bases between.

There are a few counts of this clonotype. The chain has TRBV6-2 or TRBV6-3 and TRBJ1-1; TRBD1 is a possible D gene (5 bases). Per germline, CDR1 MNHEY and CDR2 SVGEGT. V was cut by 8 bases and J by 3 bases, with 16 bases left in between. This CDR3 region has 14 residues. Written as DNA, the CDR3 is TGTGCCAGCCACTCTTTGGGAGGGGACACTGAAGCTTTCTTT. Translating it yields CASHSLGGDTEAFF.

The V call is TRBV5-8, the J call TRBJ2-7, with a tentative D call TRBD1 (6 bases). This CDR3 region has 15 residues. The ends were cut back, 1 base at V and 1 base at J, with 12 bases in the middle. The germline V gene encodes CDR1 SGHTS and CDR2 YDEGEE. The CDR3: CASSLLTGRSYEQYF. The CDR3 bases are TGTGCCAGCAGCTTGCTGACAGGTCGTTCCTACGAGCAGTACTTC.

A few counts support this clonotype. In DNA form, the CDR3 reads TGCGCCAGCAGCTTGGAGGCCCAGTCCGGAAACATTCAGTACTTC. Amino acids: CASSLEAQSGNIQYF. The V gene is TRBV5-1, the J gene TRBJ2-4; D is undetermined. V was pared by 0 bases and J by 6 bases, with 13 bases between. Germline V gene sequence: CDR1 SGHRS, CDR2 YFSETQ. The CDR3 is 15 amino acids.

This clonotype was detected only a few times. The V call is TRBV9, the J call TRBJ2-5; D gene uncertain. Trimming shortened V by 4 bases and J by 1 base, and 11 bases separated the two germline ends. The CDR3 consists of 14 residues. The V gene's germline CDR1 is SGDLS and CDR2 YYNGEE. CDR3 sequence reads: CASSPLLGQETQYF. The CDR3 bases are TGTGCCAGCAGCCCCCTCCTGGGCCAAGAGACCCAGTACTTC. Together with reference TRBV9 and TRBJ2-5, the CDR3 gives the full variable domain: DSGVTQTPKHLITATGQRVTLRCSPRSGDLSVYWYQQSLDQGLQFLIQYYNGEERAKGNILERFSAQQFPDLHSELNLSSLELGDSALYFCASSPLLGQETQYFGPGTRLLVL.

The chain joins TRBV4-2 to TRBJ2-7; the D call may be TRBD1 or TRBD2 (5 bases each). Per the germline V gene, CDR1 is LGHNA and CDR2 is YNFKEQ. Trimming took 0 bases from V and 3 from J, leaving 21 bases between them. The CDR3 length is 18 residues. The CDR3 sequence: CASSQDWDELGNYYEQYF. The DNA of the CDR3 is TGTGCCAGCAGCCAAGATTGGGACGAGCTTGGGAACTACTACGAGCAGTACTTC.

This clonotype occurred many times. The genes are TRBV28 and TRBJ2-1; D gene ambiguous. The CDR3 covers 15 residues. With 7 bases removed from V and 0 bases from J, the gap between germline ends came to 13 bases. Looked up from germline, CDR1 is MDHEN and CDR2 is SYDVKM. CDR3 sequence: CASNSGPSSYNEQFF. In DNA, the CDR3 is TGTGCCAGCAACTCTGGCCCGAGCTCCTACAATGAGCAGTTCTTC. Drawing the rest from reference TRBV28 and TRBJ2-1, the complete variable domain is DVKVTQSSRYLVKRTGEKVFLECVQDMDHENMFWYRQDPGLGLRLIYFSYDVKMKEKGDIPEGYSVSREKKERFSLILESASTNQTSMYLCASNSGPSSYNEQFFGPGTRLTVL.

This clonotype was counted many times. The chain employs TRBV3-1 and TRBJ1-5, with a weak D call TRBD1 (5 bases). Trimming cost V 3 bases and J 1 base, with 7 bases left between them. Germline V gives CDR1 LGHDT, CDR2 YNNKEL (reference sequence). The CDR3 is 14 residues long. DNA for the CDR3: TGTGCCAGCAGCCAGGGGGTCAGCAATCAGCCCCAGCATTTT. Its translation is CASSQGVSNQPQHF. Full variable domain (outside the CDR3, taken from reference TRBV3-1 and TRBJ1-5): DTAVSQTPKYLVTQMGNDKSIKCEQNLGHDTMYWYKQDSKKFLKIMFSYNNKELIINETVPNRFSPKSPDKAHLNLHINSLELGDSAVYFCASSQGVSNQPQHFGDGTRLSIL.

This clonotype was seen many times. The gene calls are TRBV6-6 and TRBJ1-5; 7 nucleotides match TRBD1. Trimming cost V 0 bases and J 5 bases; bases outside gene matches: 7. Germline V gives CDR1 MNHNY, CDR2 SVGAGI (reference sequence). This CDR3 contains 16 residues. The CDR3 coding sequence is TGTGCCAGCAGTTACTCGAGGGGGCAGTCTCATCAGCCCCAGCATTTT. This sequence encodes CASSYSRGQSHQPQHF.

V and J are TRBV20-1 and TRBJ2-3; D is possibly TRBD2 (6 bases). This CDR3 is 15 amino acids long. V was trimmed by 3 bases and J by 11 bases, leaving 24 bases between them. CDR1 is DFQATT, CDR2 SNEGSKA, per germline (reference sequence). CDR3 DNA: TGCAGTGCTAGGGACTCGGGACTCGTCGCCCCGCAGCAGTATTTT. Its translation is CSARDSGLVAPQQYF.